This TCR beta chain derives from a study of blood T cell repertoires in COVID-19. With respect to this clone: The germline gene is not matched at one end of the junction; a read error may be the cause.

Only in-frame clones appear in the TCRdb table, and some are missing; sequencing was by immunoSEQ multiplex PCR. The table records some 160,000 clones, about 83% of them present only once. Material for sequencing was peripheral blood. This sequence was found in a human donor in a cohort sampled during active COVID-19.

The CDR3 region is CASSASGSSGNTIYF. CDR3 in DNA: TGTGCTAGCAGCGCCTCCGGGAGCTCTGGAAACACCATATATTTT. The V and J genes are TRBV7-7 and TRBJ1-3, with D uncertain. The CDR3 is made up of 15 amino acids. Germline-derived CDR1 and CDR2 are SSHAT and FNYEAQ (reference sequence).